Following are 31 T cell receptor beta chains from one sample sequenced in a study of T cells after yellow fever vaccination. One entry per CDR3 protein results from TCRdb running MiXCR on the 5' RACE reads. The profile shows about 230,000 distinct CDR3 sequences, 6.7% of them singletons. The sample here was CD4+ T cells sorted from PBMCs, taken on the day of the yellow fever booster vaccination. The source of these receptors is a young man who received the YFV17D yellow fever vaccine.

This clonotype appeared a few times. The V call is TRBV7-2, the J call TRBJ2-2; D is unclear. The CDR3 runs to 14 residues. V lost 3 bases and J 4 bases, leaving 9 bases between the germline ends. The germline gives CDR1 SGHTA, CDR2 FQGNSA. The CDR3 DNA is TGTGCCAGCAGCTTTAGACCGGGCACCGGGGAGCTGTTTTTT. This gives the protein CASSFRPGTGELFF.

This clonotype was counted ten times or more. The V and J genes are TRBV7-9 and TRBJ1-4; TRBD1 agrees at 8 bases. The CDR3 is 15 residues long. J was trimmed by 7 bases and V by 4 bases; bases with no gene match: 8. Germline V gives CDR1 SEHNR, CDR2 FQNEAQ (reference sequence). The CDR3 sequence: CASSSRQGNTEKLFF. As DNA, the CDR3 is TGTGCCAGCAGCTCCAGACAGGGGAATACTGAAAAACTGTTTTTT.

This clonotype was seen many times. The chain carries TRBV5-6 and TRBJ1-2; D gene unclear. The CDR3 loop spans 12 amino acids. V lost 0 bases to trimming and J lost 5 bases, with 5 bases between them. Germline CDR1 is SGHDT and CDR2 is YYEEEE. CDR3 protein: CASSLEAYGYTF. The CDR3 nucleotides read TGTGCCAGCAGCTTGGAAGCGTATGGCTACACCTTC.

Notes on this clonotype: This clone may be a read error of a much larger clone one base away. The chain uses TRBV11-2 and TRBJ2-5; 9 nucleotides line up with TRBD2. This CDR3 comprises 15 residues. After removal of 4 bases from V and 5 bases from J, the junction contained 8 bases not matched to a gene. CDR1 is SGHAT and CDR2 is FQNNGV in the germline V gene. CDR3 region: CASSSYAGGHETQYF. The CDR3, as DNA: TGTGCCAGCAGCTCTTACGCGGGAGGGCATGAGACCCAGTACTTC.

This clonotype was seen repeatedly, ten times or more. The chain carries TRBV5-1 and TRBJ2-7; 7 bases are a match to TRBD2. This CDR3 contains 16 residues. J was trimmed by 1 base and V by 3 bases; bases with no gene match: 10. The V gene's germline CDR1 is SGHRS and CDR2 YFSETQ. The CDR3 nucleotides are TGCGCCAGCAGCTCACCCTCGAGCGGGGATTCCTACGAGCAGTACTTC. It yields the protein CASSSPSSGDSYEQYF.

This clonotype occurred many times. V gene TRBV5-1 combines with J gene TRBJ2-1, with D tentatively TRBD2 (6 bases). Germline V lookup: CDR1 SGHRS, CDR2 YFSETQ. V lost 4 bases to trimming and J lost 12 bases, with 23 bases between them. The CDR3 spans 15 residues. The DNA for the CDR3 is TGCGCCAGCAGCCCTGGGCTCACTCAGCCGGGGGTGCAGTTCTTC. It specifies CASSPGLTQPGVQFF.

This clonotype showed up just a few times. The chain links TRBV3-1 to TRBJ2-1; TRBD1 is a possible D gene (6 bases). The V gene lost 8 bases and the J gene lost 5 bases, with 10 bases spanning the gap. The CDR3 runs to 12 residues. Germline V gene data show CDR1 as LGHDT and CDR2 as YNNKEL (reference sequence). The CDR3 here is CASGQNNNEQFF. The CDR3 DNA sequence: TGTGCCAGCGGACAGAATAACAATGAGCAGTTCTTC.

The table lists this clonotype with many counts. The chain is built from TRBV12-3 or TRBV12-4 and TRBJ2-7, with D unresolved. The CDR3 is made up of 13 amino acids. The germline V and J ends were trimmed by 1 base and 3 bases, with 7 bases remaining between them. The CDR3 bases are TGTGCCAGCAGTTTAGGGGCCCTCTACGAGCAGTACTTC. This sequence encodes CASSLGALYEQYF.

This clonotype was recorded a few times. V usage is TRBV5-4 and J usage is TRBJ2-1; 14 bases align to TRBD2. The CDR3 contains 16 residues. Trimming removed 5 bases from V and 5 bases from J; junction bases left unmatched: 6. CDR1 SGHNT and CDR2 YYREEE come from the germline V gene (reference sequence). The CDR3 DNA follows: TGTGCCAGCAGGACGGGGACTAGCGGGAGAAACAATGAGCAGTTCTTC. It specifies CASRTGTSGRNNEQFF.

J is TRBJ1-6 and V is TRBV7-2; D might be TRBD1 (5 bases). CDR3 length: 15 residues. CDR1 SGHTA and CDR2 FQGNSA come from the germline V gene. Trimming cost V 5 bases and J 5 bases, with 13 bases left between them. The CDR3 region has the DNA TGTGCCAGCAGCGAGGGACCGGGGGATAATTCACCCCTCCACTTT. It is translated as CASSEGPGDNSPLHF.

In its sample, this clonotype was seen many times. This chain uses TRBV27 with TRBJ1-5; TRBD1 matches 9 bases. This CDR3 has 18 amino acids. The germline V gene has CDR1 MNHEY and CDR2 SMNVEV (reference sequence). V lost 6 bases, J lost 3 bases, and 15 bases stayed unmatched. CDR3 region: CASSRLALDRGPNQPQHF. The CDR3 DNA sequence: TGTGCCAGCAGCCGCCTTGCGTTGGACAGGGGTCCCAATCAGCCCCAGCATTTT.

This clonotype was detected a few times. The chain recombines TRBV4-3 with TRBJ1-1; no reliable D call. In germline, CDR1 is LGHNA, CDR2 YSLEER. V lost 1 base, J lost 3 bases, and 9 bases lay in between. The CDR3 runs 14 residues. For the CDR3, the DNA is TGCGCCAGCAGCCAAGCCGTTGGACACACTGAAGCTTTCTTT. Encoded protein: CASSQAVGHTEAFF.

This clonotype appeared many times. The gene calls are TRBV28 and TRBJ2-7, with 9 bases identical to TRBD2. The germline V gene encodes CDR1 MDHEN and CDR2 SYDVKM. With V trimmed by 4 bases and J by 6 bases, 22 bases remained unmatched. This CDR3 is built from 19 residues. The CDR3 bases are TGTGCCAGCAGTTCCGCATCGGGGACTAATAGCGGGAGTTTTCGCGAGCAGTACTTC. Protein sequence: CASSSASGTNSGSFREQYF.

This clonotype was seen repeatedly, ten times or more. This chain connects TRBV20-1 to TRBJ1-1; 8 bases are a match to TRBD1. V shed 5 bases, J shed 4 bases, and the junction held 9 bases outside the gene matches. This CDR3 has 14 residues. The germline V gene encodes CDR1 DFQATT and CDR2 SNEGSKA (reference sequence). CDR3 loop: CSAQHGQGGTEAFF. In DNA, the CDR3 is TGCAGTGCTCAACATGGACAGGGAGGCACTGAAGCTTTCTTT.

This clonotype appeared a few times. This chain connects TRBV28 to TRBJ2-7, with 9 bases aligning to TRBD1. The junction had 12 bases not matched to a gene; V was cut back by 5 bases and J by 4 bases. This CDR3 region has 16 residues. CDR1 MDHEN and CDR2 SYDVKM come from the germline V gene. In DNA, the CDR3 is TGTGCCAGCAGTACTACCGGGGTACAGGGGGCTTACGAGCAGTACTTC. Translating it yields CASSTTGVQGAYEQYF.

As regards this clonotype: Given a much more abundant clone one base away, this may be a read error. The rearrangement links TRBV29-1 to TRBJ2-1; 10 bases line up with TRBD1. CDR3 length: 14 residues. CDR1 is SQVTM, CDR2 ANQGSEA, per germline. J gave up 5 bases and V 5 bases, and 6 bases lay outside the gene matches. This CDR3 is CSVRHGQGDNEQFF. CDR3 bases: TGCAGCGTTCGCCACGGACAGGGGGACAATGAGCAGTTCTTC.

The chain joins TRBV20-1 to TRBJ2-7; 11 bases are a match to TRBD2. J was trimmed by 7 bases and V by 1 base; bases with no gene match: 15. The CDR3 runs to 17 residues. The germline gives CDR1 DFQATT, CDR2 SNEGSKA (reference sequence). The CDR3 here is CSARGPRLAGGIYEQYF. The CDR3 DNA is TGCAGTGCTAGAGGACCCAGGCTAGCGGGAGGAATTTATGAGCAGTACTTC.

The gene calls are TRBV4-3 and TRBJ1-2; D gene ambiguous. The germline V gene encodes CDR1 LGHNA and CDR2 YSLEER. The length of the CDR3 is 14 residues. Trimming took off 1 base at V and 4 bases at J, with 10 bases between the two ends. CDR3 in DNA: TGCGCCAGCAGCCAAGTAGGCCGAGGCTATGGCTACACCTTC. Translation gives CASSQVGRGYGYTF.

V gene TRBV29-1 combines with J gene TRBJ2-1; TRBD2 matches 10 bases. Trimming removed 7 bases from V and 8 bases from J; junction bases left unmatched: 8. The CDR3 is 13 amino acids. Germline V lookup: CDR1 SQVTM, CDR2 ANQGSEA. CDR3 residues: CSASSGRYDEQFF. The CDR3 DNA reads TGCAGCGCTTCTAGCGGGAGATACGATGAGCAGTTCTTC.

This clonotype came up many times. The CDR3 region is CASSTGGLAGEETQYF. The CDR3 DNA reads as TGCGCCAGCAGCACTGGTGGGCTAGCGGGAGAAGAGACCCAGTACTTC. V gene TRBV5-1 combines with J gene TRBJ2-5; 10 nucleotides agree with TRBD2. In germline, CDR1 is SGHRS, CDR2 YFSETQ. Losses at the gene ends were 4 bases for V and 3 bases for J; bases not matched to a gene: 9. The CDR3 consists of 16 residues.

The rearrangement joins TRBV20-1 to TRBJ2-7, with 10 bases aligning to TRBD2. Germline V gives CDR1 DFQATT, CDR2 SNEGSKA (reference sequence). The CDR3 has 15 amino acids. V lost 7 bases to trimming and J lost 6 bases; unmatched junction nucleotides: 15. DNA for the CDR3: TGCAGTGTAAAGCTCGGTCCTAGCGGGAGCGGCGAGCAGTACTTC. Translated, it gives CSVKLGPSGSGEQYF.

This clonotype was observed at least ten times. The chain uses TRBV6-5 and TRBJ1-1; TRBD1 might be the D (6 bases). Trimming took 2 bases from V and 4 from J, leaving 8 bases between them. CDR3 length: 13 amino acids. From germline, CDR1 is MNHEY and CDR2 SVGAGI. The CDR3 sequence: CASSYGGGTEAFF. As DNA, the CDR3 is TGTGCCAGCAGTTACGGAGGGGGCACTGAAGCTTTCTTT.

This clonotype turned up a few times. The J gene is TRBJ2-1, the V gene TRBV20-1; tentatively, D is TRBD1 or TRBD2 (5 bases each). The V gene lost 6 bases and the J gene lost 3 bases, with 18 bases spanning the gap. The CDR3 extends over 15 amino acids. CDR1 DFQATT and CDR2 SNEGSKA come from the germline V gene (reference sequence). CDR3 nucleotide sequence: TGCAGTGCCCAGAGAGGGGCGGGCGGCTACAATGAGCAGTTCTTC. This gives the protein CSAQRGAGGYNEQFF.

This clonotype has more than one count but fewer than ten. J is TRBJ2-1 and V is TRBV15, with 8 bases matching TRBD2. The CDR3 consists of 15 residues. V was clipped by 0 bases and J by 4 bases; unmatched bases: 2. From germline, CDR1 is LNHNV and CDR2 YYDKDF (reference sequence). The CDR3 region has the DNA TGTGCCACCAGCAGAGATAGCGGGACGTACAATGAGCAGTTCTTC. Encoded protein: CATSRDSGTYNEQFF.

This chain uses TRBV18 with TRBJ2-1; 10 bases fit TRBD2. Germline values: CDR1 KGHSH, CDR2 LQKENI. J gave up 5 bases and V 6 bases, and 19 bases lay outside the gene matches. The CDR3 sequence is 19 residues long. CDR3 in amino acids: CASSPRDSGGLAGDNEQFF. The CDR3 nucleotides are TGTGCCAGCTCGCCAAGGGACAGCGGTGGGCTAGCGGGAGACAATGAGCAGTTCTTC.

The sample holds a few counts of this clonotype. The V and J genes are TRBV12-3 or TRBV12-4 and TRBJ2-5; the D gene is possibly TRBD2 (7 bases). Trimming shortened V by 5 bases and J by 7 bases, and 26 bases separated the two germline ends. This CDR3 is 17 amino acids long. The CDR3 loop reads CASSPRHFAGARGTQYF. In DNA, the CDR3 is TGTGCCAGCAGTCCCCGTCATTTCGCGGGGGCACGTGGGACCCAGTACTTC.

The chain recombines TRBV12-3 or TRBV12-4 with TRBJ1-3, with D perhaps matching TRBD1 (6 bases). The CDR3 spans 12 residues. V shed 4 bases and J shed 7 bases, with 8 bases lying between them. The CDR3 sequence: CASSYRVNTIYF. The CDR3 DNA reads as TGTGCCAGCAGTTACAGGGTTAACACCATATATTTT.

This sequence joins TRBV19 and TRBJ2-1, with a tentative D call TRBD2 (6 bases). CDR1 LNHDA and CDR2 SQIVND come from the germline V gene (reference sequence). V lost 3 bases and J 10 bases, leaving 16 bases between the germline ends. The CDR3 is made up of 14 amino acids. The CDR3 coding sequence is TGTGCCAGTAGTATTGGGGCGGGAACTCTCGAGCAGTTCTTC. This codes for CASSIGAGTLEQFF.

Note on this clonotype: A much larger clone differs from this one at a single base, so this may be a read error. The CDR3 bases are TGTGCCAGCAGACCCCAAGTACAGCACCAAGAGACCCAGTACTTC. It codes for CASRPQVQHQETQYF. The V gene is TRBV28, the J gene TRBJ2-5; D unclear. This CDR3 has 15 residues. The ends were cut back, 6 bases at V and 0 bases at J, with 14 bases in the middle. Germline-derived CDR1 and CDR2 are MDHEN and SYDVKM.

The chain is built from TRBV7-2 and TRBJ2-7; 7 bases are a match to TRBD2. This CDR3 is built from 14 residues. Trimming at V came to 3 bases and at J to 2 bases, leaving 4 bases not matched to a gene. CDR1 SGHTA and CDR2 FQGNSA come from the germline V gene. As DNA, the CDR3 is TGTGCCAGCAGCTTTGGGAGGGTAGCCTACGAGCAGTACTTC. Encoded protein: CASSFGRVAYEQYF.

This clonotype was recorded a few times. The rearrangement uses TRBV27 and TRBJ2-7; the match to TRBD2 covers 14 bases. The CDR3 has 17 amino acids. The J segment lost 5 bases and the V segment lost 3 bases, leaving 9 bases of the junction unmatched. Germline V gene data show CDR1 as MNHEY and CDR2 as SMNVEV (reference sequence). DNA of the CDR3: TGTGCCAGCAGTTTGAAAATGACTAGCGGGAGGGTAGACGAGCAGTACTTC. Its protein is CASSLKMTSGRVDEQYF.